This T cell receptor beta chain emerged from a study of cytomegalovirus exposure and HLA in healthy donors. The CDR3 consists of 12 residues. V lost 4 bases and J 0 bases, leaving 6 bases between the germline ends. CDR1 is SQVTM and CDR2 is ANQGSEA in the germline V gene. The primer mix had 60 Vbeta and 13 Jbeta primers. Only in-frame clones appear in the TCRdb table, and some are missing; sequencing was by immunoSEQ multiplex PCR. The profile shows around 190,000 clones, roughly 80% of them singletons. This clonotype was sampled from a woman aged 18-30 years in good health and CMV-seronegative. The sample comprised PBMCs. V and J are TRBV29-1 and TRBJ1-2; no definite D call. CDR3 sequence: CSVGGTNYGYTF. CDR3 DNA: TGCAGCGTTGGCGGGACTAACTATGGCTACACCTTC.